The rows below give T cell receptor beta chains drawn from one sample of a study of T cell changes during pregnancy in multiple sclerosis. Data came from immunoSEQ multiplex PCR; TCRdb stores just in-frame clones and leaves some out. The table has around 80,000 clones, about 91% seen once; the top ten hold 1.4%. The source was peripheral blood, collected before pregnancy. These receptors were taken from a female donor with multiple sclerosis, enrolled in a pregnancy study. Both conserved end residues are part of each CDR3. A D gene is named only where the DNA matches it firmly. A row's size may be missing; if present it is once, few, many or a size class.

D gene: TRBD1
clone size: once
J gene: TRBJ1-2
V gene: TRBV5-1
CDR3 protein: CASSLGQGNYGYTF
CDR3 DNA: TGCGCCAGCAGCTTGGGACAGGGGAACTATGGCTACACCTTC

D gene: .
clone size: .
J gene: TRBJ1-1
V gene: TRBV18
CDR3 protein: CASSPNQGGVDAEAFF
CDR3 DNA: TGTGCCAGCTCACCAAATCAGGGTGGTGTCGACGCTGAAGCTTTCTTT

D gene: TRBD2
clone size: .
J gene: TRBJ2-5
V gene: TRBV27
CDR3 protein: CASSLRLAEETQYF
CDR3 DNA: TGTGCCAGCAGTTTAAGACTAGCGGAAGAGACCCAGTACTTC

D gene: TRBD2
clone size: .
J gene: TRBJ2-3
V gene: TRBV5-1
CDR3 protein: CASSMGLAGGNGDTQYF
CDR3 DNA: TGCGCCAGCAGCATGGGACTAGCGGGGGGAAACGGGGATACGCAGTATTTT

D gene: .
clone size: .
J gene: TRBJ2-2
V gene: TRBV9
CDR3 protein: CASKLRDTNTGELFF
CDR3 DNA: TGTGCCAGCAAGTTAAGGGACACGAACACCGGGGAGCTGTTTTTT

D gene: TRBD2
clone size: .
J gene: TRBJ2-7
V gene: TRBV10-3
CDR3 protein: CAISGVGGAYEQYF
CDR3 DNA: TGTGCCATCAGTGGCGTTGGGGGGGCCTACGAGCAGTACTTC

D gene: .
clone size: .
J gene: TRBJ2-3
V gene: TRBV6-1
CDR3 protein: CASREGGPTDTQYF
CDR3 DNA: TGTGCCAGCAGAGAGGGGGGGCCCACAGATACGCAGTATTTT

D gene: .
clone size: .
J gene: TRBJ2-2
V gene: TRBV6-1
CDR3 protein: CASSEVQGTGELFF
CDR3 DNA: TGTGCCAGCAGTGAAGTCCAGGGCACCGGGGAGCTGTTTTTT

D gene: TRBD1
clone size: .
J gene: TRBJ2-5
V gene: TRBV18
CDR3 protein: CASSPPGWTGLETQYF
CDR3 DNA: TGTGCCAGCTCACCACCAGGTTGGACAGGGCTAGAGACCCAGTACTTC

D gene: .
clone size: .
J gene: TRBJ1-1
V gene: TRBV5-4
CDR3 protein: CASSLGSAVYTEAFF
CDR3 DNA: TGTGCCAGCAGCTTGGGATCGGCGGTATACACTGAAGCTTTCTTT

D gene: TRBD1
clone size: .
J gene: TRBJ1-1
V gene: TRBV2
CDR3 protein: CASARDRGEGAFF
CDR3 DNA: TGTGCCAGCGCAAGGGACAGGGGGGAGGGAGCTTTCTTT

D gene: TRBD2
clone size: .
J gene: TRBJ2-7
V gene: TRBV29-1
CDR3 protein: CSVGPAGRANEQYF
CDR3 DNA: TGCAGCGTTGGACCCGCAGGGAGGGCGAACGAGCAGTACTTC

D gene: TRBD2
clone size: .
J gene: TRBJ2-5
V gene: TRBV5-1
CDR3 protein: CASSKLAGGEETQYF
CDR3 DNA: TGCGCCAGCAGCAAACTAGCGGGGGGCGAAGAGACCCAGTACTTC

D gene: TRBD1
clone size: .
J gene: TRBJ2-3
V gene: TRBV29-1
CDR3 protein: CSDWDRGTQYF
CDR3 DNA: TGCAGCGACTGGGACAGGGGTACGCAGTATTTT

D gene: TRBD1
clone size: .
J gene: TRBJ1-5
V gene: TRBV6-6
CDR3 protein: CASIRQGAGQPQHF
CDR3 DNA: TGTGCCAGCATTCGACAGGGGGCGGGTCAGCCCCAGCATTTT

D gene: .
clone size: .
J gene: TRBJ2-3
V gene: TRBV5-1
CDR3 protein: CASSFIQGDTDTQYF
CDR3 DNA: TGCGCCAGCAGCTTTATACAGGGAGACACAGATACGCAGTATTTT

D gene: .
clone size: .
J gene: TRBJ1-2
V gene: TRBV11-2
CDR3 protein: CASSGGVLGYTF
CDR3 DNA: TGTGCCAGCAGCGGAGGGGTTCTTGGCTACACCTTC

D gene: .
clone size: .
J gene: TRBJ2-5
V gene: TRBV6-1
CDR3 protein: CASMFRRYQETQYF
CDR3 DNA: TGTGCCAGCATGTTCAGGAGGTACCAAGAGACCCAGTACTTC